This section outlines one T cell receptor beta chain sequence together with its context. Its antigen target is currently unknown. Base qualities are not recorded, but no much larger clone differs from it by a single base. The cohort comprised 550 to 700 healthy bone marrow donors. All cohort members were sampled while nominally healthy, although unrecorded immune exposures were likely present. The donor tested CMV seronegative, placing the donor among the roughly 340 seronegative members of the cohort. A peripheral blood sample was provided by each donor, and peripheral blood mononuclear cells were used for TCR beta sequencing. The Qiagen DNeasy Blood Extraction Kit was used to extract genomic DNA from the blood cell samples. This entry is derived from a study of cytomegalovirus exposure and HLA in healthy donors listed by TCRdb under 2017. Broadly, across the study: According to an earlier analysis of several hundred of the donors, about 179 million T cells yielded 117 million unique TCR beta sequences and more than 250 Gb of sequence data. An early release covering roughly 600 HLA-typed donors comprised 250 to 350 gigabases of sequencing data and some 79 million unique TCR sequences. Of the approximately 400 genotyped donors, about 84% fell in the genetic ancestry cluster associated with self-reported Caucasian donors. The study aimed to test whether cataloging public T cell receptors could reveal signatures of past pathogen exposure. The T cell repertoires of under 750 subjects were profiled by immunosequencing and related to cytomegalovirus serostatus. Besides the first cohort of roughly 660 subjects, a separate validation cohort made up of roughly 130 different subjects was used. High-throughput TCR immunosequencing, statistical association of individual TCRs with disease status, and machine learning were combined to predict cytomegalovirus infection status. A later analysis re-analyzed previously published TCR beta repertoires from roughly 630 donors and added high-resolution HLA genotyping to study TCR occurrence patterns. Rather than using new phenotypic data, the later analysis identified candidate immune exposures from TCR beta sequences and from how often those sequences occurred across donors. An earlier analysis of several hundred of the donors used high-throughput TCR beta sequencing to judge whether each TCR beta V gene segment behaved as functional or pseudogenic. Alongside the repertoire data, information on donor age, sex, ethnicity and CMV serostatus was compiled. In a later genetic analysis, genome-wide SNP genotypes for about 55% of the roughly 700 donors were used, and that subset was treated as a discovery cohort. All discovery cohort repertoires had been generated on a single sequencing platform. HLA typing covered class I and class II loci at four-digit resolution. The number of donors typed differed by locus, with about 629-630 for A, B, C, DRB1 and DQB1, more than 500 for DQA1, 600 to 610 for DPA1, and around 430 for DPB1. Five DR-DQ haplotypes were handled as single units for association and clustering, since linkage in the cohort was strong. Among 300 to 500 genotyped donors of the cohort, an average of roughly 230,000 unique TCR beta nucleotide sequences was sequenced per donor, of which roughly 18% were non-productive. Study-wide findings and limitations: According to a later analysis, parvovirus B19, influenza, CMV and Epstein-Barr virus appeared linked to several top co-occurrence clusters. In an earlier analysis of some 540 of the donors, most TCR beta V segments appeared in productive rearrangements about 90% or about 30% of the time, broadly matching IMGT annotations. A further reported finding was that TCR beta sequences accurately predicted the HLA-A and HLA-B alleles for most subjects in the first cohort. A later analysis found that TCR association rates varied across HLA loci, with DRB1 alleles showing the most associated TCRs and HLA-C alleles the fewest. In the study, 150 to 200 TCR beta chains were listed as associated with cytomegalovirus. A few of the identified cytomegalovirus-associated TCR beta chains were confirmed in vitro to be specific for cytomegalovirus antigens. When HLA alleles, especially DR and DQ, strongly co-occurred, attributing TCR associations to individual alleles was difficult. For the cohort, immune exposure information was limited to CMV serostatus. Only TCR beta chains were sequenced in this cohort, and the absence of alpha or paired-chain data limited detectable features. In a later analysis, most CMV-associated TCR beta chains were found to appear HLA-restricted, with HLA associations seemingly driven largely by CMV exposure. Linkage disequilibrium might explain the correlated functional status among segregating V segments, but an unknown experimental factor could not be ruled out. In both the original and validation cohorts, the classifier was reported to diagnose cytomegalovirus status with high specificity and sensitivity. According to a later genetic analysis, donors in an Asian-associated ancestry cluster had fewer N-insertions in productive TCRs than the approximately 700-donor mean. In a later analysis, some 18,000 TCR beta sequences were associated with specific HLA alleles at a false discovery rate of 0.05. The presence/absence analyses assumed that sequencing depth was roughly uniform across donors, and that assumption may not be true. A cluster of highly shared sequence variants was judged likely to represent a technical artifact of the sequencing pipeline. Compared with equally common non-associated chains, HLA-associated TCR beta chains in a later analysis were more clonally expanded and had lower generation probabilities. Because counts were too low, under 20 rarely observed V segments, including chromosome 9 orphons, were left out of the earlier analysis of several hundred of the donors. Across donors, most TCR sequences were observed very rarely, whereas some public TCRs were present in many individuals. An association between a missense DCLRE1C variant and V-gene and J-gene trimming of TCR beta chains was found in a later genetic analysis and replicated in an independent cohort. It was suggested by the authors that the approach could potentially be generalized to other disease states and immunological phenotypes. Because some donors lacked HLA typing at each locus, the association tests relied only on the typed subset.

The library relied on the immunoSEQ multiplex PCR assay. A mixture of 60 forward primers for TCR Vbeta segments and 13 reverse primers for TCR Jbeta segments was used in the multiplex PCR. The CDR3 region of rearranged TCR beta genes was amplified from genomic DNA by a multiplex PCR assay. The amplified TCR beta libraries were sequenced on the Illumina HiSeq System as 87-base-pair reads. The source study handled its data this way. In a later analysis, approximately 74 million unique TCR beta chains were counted across the 666 repertoires, and approximately 11 million of these chains were shared by at least two donors. Raw reads were error-corrected and collapsed into unique sequences by a nearest-neighbor algorithm in which closely related sequences were merged to remove PCR and sequencing errors. V, D and J gene segments were assigned by aligning CDR3 sequences to IMGT reference sequences. For a sequence to be retained, a match of at least six nucleotides to both a V gene segment and a J gene segment was required. A rearrangement was called productive if the CDR3 had no stop codons and remained in frame with V and J, and every other rearrangement was called non-productive. CDR3 was defined according to IMGT convention as the region running from the second conserved V-encoded cysteine to the conserved J-encoded phenylalanine. The earlier analysis of about 500 of the donors excluded sequences that lacked an unambiguous match to a single V gene segment. An earlier analysis of over 450 of the donors classified V segments as functional when productive rearrangements were above 56.7% and as segregating when the standard deviation between donors was above 5%. A statistical classification framework was built for diagnosing cytomegalovirus status from the catalog of TCR beta chain sequences. A later analysis assigned V and J genes by comparing TCR nucleotide sequences with IMGT/GENE-DB human TR gene sequences. The TCRdist pipeline was used in a later analysis to assign CDR3 sequences and most-parsimonious VDJ recombination scenarios. In a later analysis, each TCR beta chain was defined by its CDR3 amino acid sequence together with its V-gene family, and reads lacking a unique V-gene family were excluded. To address suspected cross-contamination and a sequencing artifact, a later analysis removed 592 highly shared, low-generation-probability nucleotide sequences. For each public chain, a later analysis derived a clonal expansion index from normalized ranks of inferred template counts within each repertoire. In a later analysis, generation probabilities were computed with a VDJ recombination model fitted to out-of-frame rearrangements, and the resulting probabilities were checked against IGoR. In a later analysis, TCR-TCR, TCR-HLA and TCR-CMV co-occurrence was scored with hypergeometric tests, and a repertoire-size bias correction was applied to TCR pairs. A later analysis estimated false discovery rates by permuting HLA or CMV assignments 20 times. In a later analysis, co-occurring TCRs were grouped with DBSCAN, and TCRdist sequence similarity was added when clustering was performed within HLA-allele-positive subsets. Repertoires with fewer than 30,000 or more than 120,000 public chains, plus five repertoires with anomalous nucleotide sharing, were excluded from co-occurrence clustering. As stored in TCRdb, this immuneACCESS dataset retains in-frame rearrangements with V and J assigned. A fraction of the clones does not appear; measured against another copy, unresolved V genes explain less than half of the discrepancy, and the remainder lacks a known reason. The V and J calls and clone size come from that table; D and trimming were worked out from the DNA. This sample lists tens of thousands of clones; 67% were detected once. The top ten clonotypes cover about 2.1% of the sample.

This clonotype originated in a young man in good health and CMV-seronegative. Sequencing used PBMCs.

CDR3 loop: CASSFDRGIQETQYF. The nucleotides are TGTGCCAGCAGCTTCGACAGGGGGATCCAAGAGACCCAGTACTTC. The rearranged segments are TRBV7-2 and TRBJ2-5; the junction holds 9 bases that match TRBD1. The V end gives up 3 bases and the J end 1 base, leaving 3 bases in the junction not matched to a gene. From the cysteine through the phenylalanine, the CDR3 covers 15 amino acids. This entry keeps only the CDR3 DNA: 45 bases, framed from base 1. As encoded in the germline V gene, CDR1 is SGHTA while CDR2 is FQGNSA.